This is a list of T cell receptor beta chains from one sample in a study of cytomegalovirus exposure and HLA in healthy donors. Using immunoSEQ multiplex PCR, the repertoire was profiled, and TCRdb retains in-frame clones only, with some absent. Of roughly 140,000 clones in the sample, roughly 85% were seen once. Sequenced: PBMCs. Receptors originate from a male donor in good health and CMV-seronegative. Both conserved end residues are part of each CDR3. The order of the fields is CDR3 length, clone size, V gene, CDR3 protein. The listing skips clone size in some rows; elsewhere it reads once, few, many or a size class.

CDR3 length: 16
clone size: .
V gene: TRBV5-8
CDR3 protein: CASSPGQGVGYNEQFF

CDR3 length: 14
clone size: .
V gene: TRBV27
CDR3 protein: CASSEGTGGYEQYF

CDR3 length: 16
clone size: .
V gene: TRBV19
CDR3 protein: CASSRGAGGAHNEQFF

CDR3 length: 13
clone size: .
V gene: TRBV27
CDR3 protein: CASSFLQGYGYTF

CDR3 length: 15
clone size: few
V gene: TRBV6-5
CDR3 protein: CASSYSPGGTGELFF

CDR3 length: 14
clone size: .
V gene: TRBV4-1
CDR3 protein: CASSPLDRGYGYTF

CDR3 length: 15
clone size: .
V gene: TRBV5-4
CDR3 protein: CASSLDSGGNYEQYF

CDR3 length: 15
clone size: .
V gene: TRBV19
CDR3 protein: CASRFRETTNEKLFF

CDR3 length: 14
clone size: .
V gene: TRBV5-4
CDR3 protein: CASSFVHRGNEQFF

CDR3 length: 15
clone size: .
V gene: TRBV6-5
CDR3 protein: CASTAGQAYNSPLHF

CDR3 length: 14
clone size: few
V gene: TRBV14
CDR3 protein: CASSQESGRTEAFF

CDR3 length: 13
clone size: .
V gene: TRBV5-5
CDR3 protein: CASSLNRVYEQYF

CDR3 length: 13
clone size: once
V gene: TRBV7-6
CDR3 protein: CASSVQENTEAFF

CDR3 length: 14
clone size: .
V gene: TRBV5-1
CDR3 protein: CASSPVPGQGSYTF

CDR3 length: 12
clone size: once
V gene: TRBV7-9
CDR3 protein: CASSPYYNEQFF

CDR3 length: 14
clone size: .
V gene: TRBV7-6
CDR3 protein: CASIRTGMNTEAFF

CDR3 length: 15
clone size: .
V gene: TRBV5-1
CDR3 protein: CASSLVRGGTDTQYF

CDR3 length: 15
clone size: .
V gene: TRBV4-1
CDR3 protein: CASSQVQGVADTQYF

CDR3 length: 17
clone size: few
V gene: TRBV10-3
CDR3 protein: CAISDRARQELNYGYTF

CDR3 length: 14
clone size: few
V gene: TRBV7-3
CDR3 protein: CASSLWGENTEAFF

CDR3 length: 15
clone size: .
V gene: TRBV6-1
CDR3 protein: CASDRGTARDEKLFF

CDR3 length: 17
clone size: .
V gene: TRBV7-3
CDR3 protein: CASSPKGSLAATDTQYF

CDR3 length: 15
clone size: .
V gene: TRBV6-5
CDR3 protein: CASSGTATTNEKLFF

CDR3 length: 13
clone size: once
V gene: TRBV27
CDR3 protein: CASAVETGYGYTF

CDR3 length: 15
clone size: .
V gene: TRBV19
CDR3 protein: CASSLQGEGFYEQYF

CDR3 length: 15
clone size: .
V gene: TRBV27
CDR3 protein: CASSSPGGAGYGYTF

CDR3 length: 15
clone size: .
V gene: TRBV6-5
CDR3 protein: CASRYTGTSGHEQFF

CDR3 length: 14
clone size: .
V gene: TRBV11-2
CDR3 protein: CASSLIAEGHGYTF

CDR3 length: 16
clone size: few
V gene: TRBV27
CDR3 protein: CASSLSYSGANYEQYF

CDR3 length: 17
clone size: .
V gene: TRBV10-1
CDR3 protein: CASSVEKVQGSNYGYTF

CDR3 length: 17
clone size: .
V gene: TRBV10-1
CDR3 protein: CASSESAGTATNEKLFF

CDR3 length: 14
clone size: .
V gene: TRBV25-1
CDR3 protein: CASSEYAGAGEQYF

CDR3 length: 16
clone size: .
V gene: TRBV12-5
CDR3 protein: CASGPPGGPRSDTQYF

CDR3 length: 14
clone size: .
V gene: TRBV5-4
CDR3 protein: CASSRQGMEEKLFF

CDR3 length: 17
clone size: .
V gene: TRBV5-4
CDR3 protein: CASSLQPRQGSNEKLFF

CDR3 length: 12
clone size: .
V gene: TRBV7-9
CDR3 protein: CASSQTDYGYTF

CDR3 length: 14
clone size: .
V gene: TRBV7-3
CDR3 protein: CASSVGLSTDTQYF

CDR3 length: 16
clone size: .
V gene: TRBV6-6
CDR3 protein: CASSPAQGVSNQPQHF

CDR3 length: 13
clone size: .
V gene: TRBV6-1
CDR3 protein: CASSRTGFYGYTF

CDR3 length: 20
clone size: .
V gene: TRBV12-5
CDR3 protein: CASDLFIAGDYKDSYNEQFF

CDR3 length: 11
clone size: .
V gene: TRBV10-3
CDR3 protein: CAISEGGGYTF

CDR3 length: 16
clone size: .
V gene: TRBV5-4
CDR3 protein: CASSPQIGTDDSEAFF

CDR3 length: 13
clone size: .
V gene: TRBV12-5
CDR3 protein: CASGPSNEETQYF

CDR3 length: 13
clone size: .
V gene: TRBV29-1
CDR3 protein: CSAVDRLGQPQHF

CDR3 length: 16
clone size: .
V gene: TRBV27
CDR3 protein: CASSLATGVPSYEQYF